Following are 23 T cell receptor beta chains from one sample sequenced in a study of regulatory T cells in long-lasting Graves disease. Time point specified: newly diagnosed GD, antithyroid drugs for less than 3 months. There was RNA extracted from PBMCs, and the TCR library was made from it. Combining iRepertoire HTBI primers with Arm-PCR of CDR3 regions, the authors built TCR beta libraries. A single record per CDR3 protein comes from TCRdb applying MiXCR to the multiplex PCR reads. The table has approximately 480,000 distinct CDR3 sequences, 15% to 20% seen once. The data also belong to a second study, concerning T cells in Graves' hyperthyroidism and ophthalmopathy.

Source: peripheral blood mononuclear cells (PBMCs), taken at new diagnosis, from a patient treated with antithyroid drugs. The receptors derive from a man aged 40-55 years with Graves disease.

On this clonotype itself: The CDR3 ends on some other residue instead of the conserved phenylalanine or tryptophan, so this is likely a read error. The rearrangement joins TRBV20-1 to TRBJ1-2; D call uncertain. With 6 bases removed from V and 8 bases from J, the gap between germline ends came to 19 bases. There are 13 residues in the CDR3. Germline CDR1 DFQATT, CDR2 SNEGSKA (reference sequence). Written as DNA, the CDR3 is TGCAGTGCCCAGGACCCCTTCATAGGAGGCTACACCTCC. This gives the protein CSAQDPFIGGYTS.

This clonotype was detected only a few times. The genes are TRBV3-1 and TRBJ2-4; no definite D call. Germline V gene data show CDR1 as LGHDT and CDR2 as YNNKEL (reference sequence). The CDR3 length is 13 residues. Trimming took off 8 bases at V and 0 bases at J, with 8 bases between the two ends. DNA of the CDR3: TGTGCCAGCTATTCGGTAGCCAAAAACATTCAGTACTTC. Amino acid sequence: CASYSVAKNIQYF.

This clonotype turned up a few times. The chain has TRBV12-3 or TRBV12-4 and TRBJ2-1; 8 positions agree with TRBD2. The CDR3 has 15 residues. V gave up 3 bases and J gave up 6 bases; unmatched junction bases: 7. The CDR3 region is CASSFRTSGLNEQFF. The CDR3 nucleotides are TGTGCCAGCAGTTTTCGTACTAGCGGTCTCAATGAGCAGTTCTTC.

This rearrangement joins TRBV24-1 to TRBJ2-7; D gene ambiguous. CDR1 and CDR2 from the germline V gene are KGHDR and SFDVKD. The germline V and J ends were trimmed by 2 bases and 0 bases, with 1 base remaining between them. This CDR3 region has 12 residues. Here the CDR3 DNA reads TGTGCCACCAGTGATTCCTCCTACGAGCAGTACTTC. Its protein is CATSDSSYEQYF.

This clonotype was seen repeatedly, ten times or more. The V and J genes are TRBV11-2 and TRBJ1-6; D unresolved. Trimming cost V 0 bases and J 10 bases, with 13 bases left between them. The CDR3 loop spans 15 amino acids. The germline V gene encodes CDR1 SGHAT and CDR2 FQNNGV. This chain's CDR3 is CASSLDVTPPSPLHF. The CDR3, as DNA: TGTGCCAGCAGCTTAGATGTGACACCCCCGTCACCCCTCCACTTT.

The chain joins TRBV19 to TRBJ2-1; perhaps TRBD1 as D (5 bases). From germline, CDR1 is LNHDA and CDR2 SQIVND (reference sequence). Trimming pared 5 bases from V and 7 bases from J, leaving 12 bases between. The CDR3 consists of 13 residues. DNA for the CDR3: TGTGCCAGTAGTTCTCAGGGAAGGAATGAGCAGTTCTTC. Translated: CASSSQGRNEQFF.

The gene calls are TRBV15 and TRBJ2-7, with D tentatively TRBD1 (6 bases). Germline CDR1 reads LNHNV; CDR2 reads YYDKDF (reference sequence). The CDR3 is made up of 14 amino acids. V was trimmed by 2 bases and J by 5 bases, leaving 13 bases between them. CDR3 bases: TGTGCCACCAGCAGACAACAGGGAGTTAACGAGCAGTACTTC. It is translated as CATSRQQGVNEQYF.

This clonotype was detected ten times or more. The DNA of the CDR3 is TGTGCCAGCAGCGTAGGGGGCGACTATGGCTACACCTTC. This translates into CASSVGGDYGYTF. The rearrangement joins TRBV9 to TRBJ1-2; maybe TRBD1 (5 bases). This CDR3 region has 13 residues. Trimming left V 0 bases short and J 3 bases short, with 6 bases between. CDR1 is SGDLS, CDR2 YYNGEE, per germline.

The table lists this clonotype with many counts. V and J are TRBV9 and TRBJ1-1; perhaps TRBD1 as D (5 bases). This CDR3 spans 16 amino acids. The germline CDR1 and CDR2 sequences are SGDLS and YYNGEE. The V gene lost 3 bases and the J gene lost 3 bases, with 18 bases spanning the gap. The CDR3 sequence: CASSAQGGQADTEAFF. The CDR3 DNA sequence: TGTGCCAGCAGCGCCCAGGGCGGCCAGGCGGACACTGAAGCTTTCTTT.

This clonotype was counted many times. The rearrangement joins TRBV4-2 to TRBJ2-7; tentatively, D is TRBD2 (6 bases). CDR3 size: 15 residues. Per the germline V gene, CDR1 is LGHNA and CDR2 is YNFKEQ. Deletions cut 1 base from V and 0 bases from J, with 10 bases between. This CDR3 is CASSQGVGGSYEQYF. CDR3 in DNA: TGTGCCAGCAGCCAAGGGGTGGGGGGCTCCTACGAGCAGTACTTC.

As DNA, the CDR3 is TGCAGCGTTGGTGGGAGGGCCAAAGCAGATACGCAGTATTTT. This codes for CSVGGRAKADTQYF. The rearrangement uses TRBV29-1 and TRBJ2-3; 7 bases align to TRBD2. V trimming: 4 bases; J trimming: 4 bases; junction bases outside the gene matches: 8. The germline V gene encodes CDR1 SQVTM and CDR2 ANQGSEA. This CDR3 is built from 14 residues.

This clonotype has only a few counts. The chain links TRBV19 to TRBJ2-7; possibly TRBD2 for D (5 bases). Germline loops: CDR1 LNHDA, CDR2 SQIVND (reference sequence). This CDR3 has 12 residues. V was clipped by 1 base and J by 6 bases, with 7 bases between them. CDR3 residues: CASSIGGLEQYF. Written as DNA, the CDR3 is TGTGCCAGTAGTATAGGAGGGCTCGAGCAGTACTTC.

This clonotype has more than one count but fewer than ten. The CDR3 protein is CASSLGRGQGADTQYF. The CDR3 DNA reads as TGCGCCAGCAGCTTGGGTCGGGGACAGGGCGCAGATACGCAGTATTTT. The V gene is TRBV5-1, the J gene TRBJ2-3, with TRBD1 matching 9 bases. J gave up 4 bases and V 0 bases, and 6 bases lay outside the gene matches. Germline V gene lookup returns CDR1 SGHRS and CDR2 YFSETQ. The CDR3 consists of 16 residues.

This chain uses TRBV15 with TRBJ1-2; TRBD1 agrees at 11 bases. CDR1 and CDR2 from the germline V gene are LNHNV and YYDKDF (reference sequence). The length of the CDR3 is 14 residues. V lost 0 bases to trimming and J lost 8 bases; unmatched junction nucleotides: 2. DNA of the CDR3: TGTGCCACCAGCAGAGAGGACAGGGGGCGGGGCTACACCTTC. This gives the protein CATSREDRGRGYTF.

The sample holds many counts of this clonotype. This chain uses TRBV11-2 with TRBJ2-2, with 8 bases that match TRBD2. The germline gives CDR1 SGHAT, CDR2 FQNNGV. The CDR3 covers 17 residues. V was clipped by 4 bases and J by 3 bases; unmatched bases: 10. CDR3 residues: CASSSMVWREDTGELFF. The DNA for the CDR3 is TGTGCCAGCAGCTCAATGGTTTGGCGGGAGGACACCGGGGAGCTGTTTTTT.

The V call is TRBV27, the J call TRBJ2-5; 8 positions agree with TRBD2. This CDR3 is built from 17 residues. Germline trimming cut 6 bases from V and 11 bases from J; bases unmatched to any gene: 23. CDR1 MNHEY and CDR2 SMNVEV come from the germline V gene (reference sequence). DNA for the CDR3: TGTGCCAGCAGCTATACAGCACAGCGGGAGTCCTACAATGAGCAGTACTTC. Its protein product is CASSYTAQRESYNEQYF.

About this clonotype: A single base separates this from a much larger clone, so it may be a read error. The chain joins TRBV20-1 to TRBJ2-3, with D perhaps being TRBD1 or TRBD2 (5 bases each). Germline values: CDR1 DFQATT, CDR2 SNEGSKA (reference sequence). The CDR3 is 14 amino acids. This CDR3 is CAQQSRDQTYEQCF. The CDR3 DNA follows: TGCGCCCAACAGTCCAGGGACCAAACCTACGAGCAGTGCTTC.

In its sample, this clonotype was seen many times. CDR3 DNA: TGTGCCAGCAGCTTAAGGCCAGCCTACGAGCAGTACTTC. Residues: CASSLRPAYEQYF. The chain carries TRBV11-1 and TRBJ2-7; D is unresolved. This CDR3 has 13 amino acids. Trimming stripped 2 bases from V and 2 bases from J, with 7 bases between. Germline CDR1 SGHAT, CDR2 FQDESV (reference sequence). Variable domain in full (rest from reference TRBV11-1 and TRBJ2-7): EAEVAQSPRYKITEKSQAVAFWCDPISGHATLYWYRQILGQGPELLVQFQDESVVDDSQLPKDRFSAERLKGVDSTLKIQPAELGDSAMYLCASSLRPAYEQYFGPGTRLTVT.

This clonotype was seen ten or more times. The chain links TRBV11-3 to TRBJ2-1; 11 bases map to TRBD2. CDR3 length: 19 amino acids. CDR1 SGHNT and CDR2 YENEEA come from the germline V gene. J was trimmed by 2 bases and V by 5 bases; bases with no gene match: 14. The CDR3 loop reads CASSPDPILAGDTYNEQFF. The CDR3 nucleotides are TGTGCCAGCAGCCCAGATCCCATACTAGCGGGAGATACCTACAATGAGCAGTTCTTC.

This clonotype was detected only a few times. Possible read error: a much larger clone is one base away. CDR3 in amino acids: CASSALGGTNDQFF. DNA for the CDR3: TGTGCCAGCAGCGCCTTGGGGGGGACCAATGACCAGTTCTTC. This sequence joins TRBV3-1 and TRBJ2-1; 7 bases line up with TRBD2. Germline assignment: CDR1 LGHDT and CDR2 YNNKEL (reference sequence). The CDR3 runs to 14 residues.

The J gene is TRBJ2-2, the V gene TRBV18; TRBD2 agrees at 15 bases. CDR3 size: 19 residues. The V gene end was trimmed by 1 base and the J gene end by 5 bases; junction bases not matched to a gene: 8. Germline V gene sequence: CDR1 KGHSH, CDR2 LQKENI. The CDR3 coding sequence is TGTGCCAGCTCACCACTGGGACTAGCGGGAGGCATCAATACCGGGGAGCTGTTTTTT. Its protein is CASSPLGLAGGINTGELFF.

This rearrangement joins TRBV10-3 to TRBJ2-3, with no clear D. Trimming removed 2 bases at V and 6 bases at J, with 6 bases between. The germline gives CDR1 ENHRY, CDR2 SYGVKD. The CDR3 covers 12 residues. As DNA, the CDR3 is TGTGCCATCAGTGAGATCGCGGATACGCAGTATTTT. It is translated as CAISEIADTQYF.

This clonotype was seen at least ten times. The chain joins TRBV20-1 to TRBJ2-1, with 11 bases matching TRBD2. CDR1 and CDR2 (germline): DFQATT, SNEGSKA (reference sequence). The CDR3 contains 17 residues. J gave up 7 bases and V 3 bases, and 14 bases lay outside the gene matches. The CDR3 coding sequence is TGCAGTGCTAGGGGGGACGGTACTAGCGGGAGTCAAAATGAGCAGTTCTTC. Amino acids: CSARGDGTSGSQNEQFF.